The entry that follows covers one T cell receptor (beta chain) sequence. This specimen belongs to a study of blood T cell repertoires in COVID-19. The data were produced by immunoSEQ multiplex PCR, yet TCRdb's version contains in-frame clones alone and is incomplete. This sample has 150,000 to 200,000 clones, with 70% to 90% found just once. Germline CDR1 and CDR2: GTSNPN and SVGIG (reference sequence). The CDR3 covers 13 residues. Trimming stripped 2 bases from V and 3 bases from J, with 8 bases between. This sequence joins TRBV30 and TRBJ1-5, with unresolved D. Sequencing used peripheral blood. The receptor's source is a woman of 80 years or more in a cohort sampled during active or convalescent COVID-19. CDR3 protein: CAWSTGHNQPQHF. The CDR3 DNA sequence: TGTGCCTGGAGTACTGGGCACAATCAGCCCCAGCATTTT.